A single sample gave rise to the 18 T cell receptor beta chains below, sequenced in a study of blood T cell repertoires in COVID-19. Some clones are missing from TCRdb's copy, which holds only in-frame ones; the method was immunoSEQ multiplex PCR. Among 130,000 or so clones listed, 80% to 90% were seen once. Material for sequencing was PBMCs or T cells enriched from blood (not recorded which). Every receptor here comes from a man aged 40-50 years with acute COVID-19.

V is TRBV10-1 and J is TRBJ2-3; TRBD2 agrees at 8 bases. J was trimmed by 2 bases and V by 3 bases; bases with no gene match: 4. The germline CDR1 and CDR2 sequences are WNHNN and SYGVQD (reference sequence). CDR3 length: 15 amino acids. The CDR3 reads CASSEGSGVTDTQYF. CDR3 nucleotide sequence: TGCGCCAGCAGTGAAGGTAGCGGGGTCACAGATACGCAGTATTTT.

This chain connects TRBV19 to TRBJ2-4; 7 bases are shared with TRBD1. The germline V gene has CDR1 LNHDA and CDR2 SQIVND (reference sequence). This CDR3 has 16 amino acids. Losses at the gene ends were 8 bases for V and 0 bases for J; bases not matched to a gene: 10. CDR3 amino acids: CASCKGTALAKNIQYF. As DNA, the CDR3 is TGTGCCAGTTGTAAGGGGACAGCACTAGCCAAAAACATTCAGTACTTC.

This chain uses TRBV2 with TRBJ1-6; 7 bases agree with TRBD1. CDR1 is SNHLY and CDR2 is FYNNEI in the germline V gene. CDR3 length equals 13 residues. The trim removed 10 bases at V and 6 bases at J, leaving 6 bases unmatched. The CDR3 DNA reads TGTGCCACAGGGGGTATCGGTAATTCACCCCTCCACTTT. Amino acids: CATGGIGNSPLHF.

This rearrangement joins TRBV5-8 to TRBJ1-5, with TRBD1 as a possible D gene (6 bases). Between the trimmed V and J ends, which lost 4 bases and 1 base, there was a span of 12 bases. This CDR3 spans 15 amino acids. Per the germline V gene, CDR1 is SGHTS and CDR2 is YDEGEE. DNA for the CDR3: TGTGCCAGCAGCCTCTCCGACAGGAGCAATCAGCCCCAGCATTTT. This gives the protein CASSLSDRSNQPQHF.

This chain joins TRBV5-1 and TRBJ2-1; 8 bases are a match to TRBD2. V lost 3 bases, J lost 7 bases, and 15 bases stayed unmatched. The germline gives CDR1 SGHRS, CDR2 YFSETQ. The CDR3 length is 17 residues. CDR3 sequence: CASSSLPRAGVENEQFF. As DNA, the CDR3 is TGCGCCAGCAGCTCCCTACCTCGAGCGGGAGTAGAAAATGAGCAGTTCTTC.

The sample holds one count of this clone. The chain employs TRBV5-1 and TRBJ1-4, with 7 positions matching TRBD1. The CDR3 has 14 residues. V lost 5 bases, J lost 5 bases, and 6 bases stayed unmatched. Looked up from germline, CDR1 is SGHRS and CDR2 is YFSETQ. Here the CDR3 reads CASSPATGNEKLFF. The CDR3 DNA reads as TGCGCCAGCAGTCCGGCGACAGGGAATGAAAAACTGTTTTTT. Together with reference TRBV5-1 and TRBJ1-4, the CDR3 gives the full variable domain: KAGVTQTPRYLIKTRGQQVTLSCSPISGHRSVSWYQQTPGQGLQFLFEYFSETQRNKGNFPGRFSGRQFSNSRSEMNVSTLELGDSALYLCASSPATGNEKLFFGSGTQLSVL.

V is TRBV19 and J is TRBJ1-5; no clear D gene. The CDR3 consists of 14 residues. The V end lost 7 bases, the J end lost 6 bases, and 16 bases lay between the germline ends. Germline CDR1 reads LNHDA; CDR2 reads SQIVND (reference sequence). CDR3: CASTTGKAIQPQHF. In DNA, the CDR3 is TGTGCCAGTACCACGGGAAAGGCTATTCAGCCCCAGCATTTT.

This chain uses TRBV6-5 with TRBJ2-7; 7 bases line up with TRBD1. Germline lookup yields CDR1 MNHEY and CDR2 SVGAGI. J lost 2 bases, V lost 6 bases, and 1 base had no gene match. The CDR3 contains 12 residues. CDR3 coding DNA: TGTGCCAGCAGCGGGACAGCCTACGAGCAGTACTTC. It is translated as CASSGTAYEQYF.

The rearrangement joins TRBV6-5 to TRBJ2-5; 8 bases match TRBD1. CDR3 length equals 13 residues. V shed 8 bases, J shed 5 bases, and the junction held 7 bases outside the gene matches. CDR1 MNHEY and CDR2 SVGAGI come from the germline V gene. CDR3 amino acids: CASGPTGGETQYF. CDR3 nucleotides: TGTGCCAGCGGACCCACAGGGGGGGAGACCCAGTACTTC.

J is TRBJ2-5 and V is TRBV7-9; possibly TRBD1 for D (6 bases). The germline V and J ends were trimmed by 5 bases and 5 bases, with 21 bases remaining between them. The CDR3 runs 16 residues. In germline, CDR1 is SEHNR, CDR2 FQNEAQ (reference sequence). The DNA for the CDR3 is TGTGCCAGCAGCGAAATTACAGGGCTCCCTGGTGAGACCCAGTACTTC. It is translated as CASSEITGLPGETQYF.

CDR3 in DNA: TGTGCCAGCAATTTTAGGGGGACGGCTGACTACGAGCAGTACTTC. Its translation is CASNFRGTADYEQYF. This chain links TRBV6-5 with TRBJ2-7; a possible D gene is TRBD1 (6 bases). The CDR3 length is 15 residues. CDR1 and CDR2 from the germline V gene are MNHEY and SVGAGI. V lost 7 bases and J 3 bases, leaving 19 bases between the germline ends.

This clone was recorded only once. The CDR3 region has the DNA TGCAGCGCGACCCCGGGACAGGGGGCGGTTAACTACGAGCAGTACTTC. This encodes CSATPGQGAVNYEQYF. The gene calls are TRBV29-1 and TRBJ2-7; TRBD1 agrees at 12 bases. The CDR3 is made up of 16 amino acids. Losses at the gene ends were 7 bases for V and 3 bases for J; bases not matched to a gene: 13. Germline-derived CDR1 and CDR2 are SQVTM and ANQGSEA.

The chain links TRBV19 to TRBJ1-2, with 8 bases fitting TRBD1. Trimming at V came to 5 bases and at J to 8 bases, leaving 10 bases not matched to a gene. This CDR3 has 14 amino acids. The germline V gene encodes CDR1 LNHDA and CDR2 SQIVND (reference sequence). The CDR3 nucleotides are TGTGCCAGTAGTCCCCGGACAGGGAGTATCGGCTACACCTTC. This gives the protein CASSPRTGSIGYTF. The full variable domain, its missing parts supplied by reference TRBV19 and TRBJ1-2, is DGGITQSPKYLFRKEGQNVTLSCEQNLNHDAMYWYRQDPGQGLRLIYYSQIVNDFQKGDIAEGYSVSREKKESFPLTVTSAQKNPTAFYLCASSPRTGSIGYTFGSGTRLTVV.

The rearrangement uses TRBV12-3 or TRBV12-4 and TRBJ1-5, with D hard to call. V lost 8 bases and J lost 2, with 10 bases in between. The CDR3 spans 13 residues. DNA of the CDR3: TGTGCCAGCCAGGCGTCCGGCAATCAGCCCCAGCATTTT. Residues: CASQASGNQPQHF.

The V gene is TRBV15, the J gene TRBJ1-6; D may be TRBD1 (5 bases). The CDR3 runs to 16 residues. Per germline, CDR1 LNHNV and CDR2 YYDKDF (reference sequence). V was cut by 6 bases and J by 7 bases, with 19 bases left in between. Here the CDR3 DNA reads TGTGCCACCAGGGCCGGCAATAGCAGGGTGAATTCACCCCTCCACTTT. It encodes CATRAGNSRVNSPLHF.

The chain has TRBV4-2 and TRBJ1-6, with D unclear. The germline V gene encodes CDR1 LGHNA and CDR2 YNFKEQ. This CDR3 has 13 residues. V lost 8 bases, J lost 6 bases, and 11 bases lay in between. The CDR3 here is CASSGSGNSPLHF. For the CDR3, the DNA is TGTGCCAGCTCAGGTAGCGGTAATTCACCCCTCCACTTT.

The gene calls are TRBV19 and TRBJ1-4, with D perhaps matching TRBD1 (5 bases). This CDR3 has 15 residues. Germline loops: CDR1 LNHDA, CDR2 SQIVND (reference sequence). V shed 3 bases and J shed 4 bases, with 12 bases lying between them. CDR3 bases: TGTGCCAGTAGTATGTCCGGGCAGGGTAATGAAAAACTGTTTTTT. It is translated as CASSMSGQGNEKLFF.

The rearrangement links TRBV7-9 to TRBJ1-1, with D perhaps matching TRBD1 (5 bases). The germline V and J ends were trimmed by 4 bases and 0 bases, with 6 bases remaining between them. Germline CDR1 is SEHNR and CDR2 is FQNEAQ (reference sequence). This CDR3 contains 13 residues. The CDR3 DNA sequence: TGTGCCAGCAGCTGGGGCTTGAACACTGAAGCTTTCTTT. It codes for CASSWGLNTEAFF.